The present T cell receptor beta chain was sequenced within a study of T cells in Graves' hyperthyroidism and ophthalmopathy. Study summary: Peripheral blood collection took place at initial diagnosis, before any treatment.

This clonotype was observed at least ten times. The V and J ends lost 3 bases and 1 base respectively, with 9 bases between them. In germline, CDR1 is SGHDN, CDR2 FVKESK. This CDR3 spans 15 amino acids. Regions amplified from RNA transcripts were the TCR beta CDR3 regions. TCR CDR3 underwent first-round RT-PCR with the HTBI primer set. From the multiplex PCR reads, TCRdb called clonotypes with MiXCR, one entry per CDR3 protein. The sample shows around 340,000 distinct CDR3 sequences, about 14% of them seen only once. Hyperthyroidism was newly diagnosed in patients aged 18 to 65 (duration under 2 months). Researchers barred patients who had uncontrolled infection, other autoimmune disease, pregnancy or lactation. The diagnostic basis comprised clinical symptoms, serum thyroxine and TRAb, thyroid ultrasound and orbital computed tomography.

The sequence was obtained from a young woman with Graves' hyperthyroidism. Sequencing was done on a sample of blood. The V call is TRBV14, the J call TRBJ2-2; TRBD1 might be the D (6 bases). CDR3 sequence (DNA): TGTGCCAGCAGCCAGGGACATGTGAACACCGGGGAGCTGTTTTTT. This translates into CASSQGHVNTGELFF. The whole variable domain, remainder taken from reference TRBV14 and TRBJ2-2, is EAGVTQFPSHSVIEKGQTVTLRCDPISGHDNLYWYRRVMGKEIKFLLHFVKESKQDESGMPNNRFLAERTGGTYSTLKVQPAELEDSGVYFCASSQGHVNTGELFFGEGSRLTVL.